Below, one T cell receptor (beta chain) is given with its context. Germline CDR1 is SGHNT and CDR2 is YENEEA. The CDR3 extends over 16 amino acids. After removal of 5 bases from V and 5 bases from J, the junction contained 11 bases not matched to a gene. This sample is drawn from a study of T cell responses to AZD1222 COVID-19 vaccine. Assay used: immunoSEQ multiplex PCR; TCRdb lists only in-frame clones, some missing. Of more than 150,000 clones in the sample, approximately 90% were seen once. This TCR derives from an adult in good health. The specimen comprised peripheral blood, sampled on day 0 of AZD1222 vaccination. The chain carries TRBV11-3 and TRBJ2-5; 10 bases are shared with TRBD2. The CDR3 protein is CASSDGQRGGRETQYF. The CDR3 DNA is TGTGCCAGCAGCGACGGCCAGCGGGGGGGCAGGGAGACCCAGTACTTC.